Detailed here is one TCR beta chain. The antigen remains undetermined. A much larger clone differs by one base, so this may be a read error. MiXCR, applied by TCRdb to the reads, yields one record per CDR3 protein. The repertoire has nearly 650,000 distinct CDR3 sequences, approximately 24% of them found once; the top ten carry less than 9.5%. Trimming removed 0 bases from V and 0 bases from J, with 21 bases in between. CDR3 length equals 20 residues. The V gene's germline CDR1 is SGHTA and CDR2 FQGNSA. This sample stems from a study of T cell repertoires in cytomegalovirus infection. Study details: CMV infection plus the matching HLA type was flagged by public TCR beta signatures.

Points from the study as a whole: The ex vivo response showed dominance by HLA-C-restricted CMV-specific TCR beta clonotypes. Totalled public TCR beta family frequency picked out people who carried CMV plus the relevant HLA.

The receptor was isolated from a human donor in good health (CMV status not recorded). Some clones in this sample may be carry-over from other donors' samples. The rearrangement joins TRBV7-2 to TRBJ1-5; D is undetermined. Sequencing was done on a sample of CD8+ T cells from PBMCs. In DNA, the CDR3 is TGTGCCAGCAGCTTAGCCCGAACGGTAGTCCGGATTAATAGCAATCAGCCCCAGCATTTT. The encoded protein is CASSLARTVVRINSNQPQHF.